Reported below is one T cell receptor (beta chain). V gave up 5 bases and J gave up 2 bases; unmatched junction bases: 1. The CDR3 is 13 amino acids. Germline lookup yields CDR1 MNHEY and CDR2 SVGEGT. The record originates from a study of blood T cell repertoires in COVID-19. Looking at the study overall: Samples representing acute and convalescent COVID-19 were sourced from the United States, Italy and Spain.

In the original processing: By means of reference gene primer amplification, nucleated cell counts were estimated. The assay was immunoSEQ multiplex PCR, and TCRdb's table has in-frame clones only and misses some. V and J calls and clone size come straight from that table; D and trimming were deduced from the DNA. Of over 200,000 clones listed, over 80% are singletons. Sequencing was done on a sample of peripheral blood. The V gene is TRBV6-2 or TRBV6-3, the J gene TRBJ2-3; 7 nucleotides align to TRBD1. The clonotype was recovered from a human donor in a cohort sampled during active COVID-19. CDR3 sequence reads: CASSGTVTDTQYF. The CDR3 DNA reads as TGTGCCAGCAGTGGGACAGTCACAGATACGCAGTATTTT.